The 10 T cell receptor beta chains reported below all come from one sample, sequenced in a study of beta chain features in type 1 diabetes. The authors reverse transcribed all of the isolated RNA, so sequencing captured expressed TCRB transcripts. The data were produced by immunoSEQ multiplex PCR, yet TCRdb's version contains in-frame clones alone and is incomplete. Of 40,000 or so clones in the sample, approximately 72% were seen once. General study results and limits: Within each of all four CD4+ subsets, Type 1 diabetes patients had TCRB CDR3s that were moderately but significantly shorter.

These TCRs are of unknown antigen specificity. The sample taken for sequencing was Tregs from blood. The receptors were gathered from a young woman with type 1 diabetes.

This chain uses TRBV4-3 with TRBJ1-1, with no clear D. CDR1 and CDR2 from the germline V gene are LGHNA and YSLEER. Trimming removed 0 bases from V and 8 bases from J, with 16 bases in between. The CDR3 sequence is 15 residues long. The CDR3 sequence is CASSQEITGRGEAFF. The CDR3 DNA reads as TGCGCCAGCAGCCAAGAGATAACGGGCCGCGGGGAAGCTTTCTTT.

The chain links TRBV2 to TRBJ2-7; maybe TRBD1 (6 bases). V was cut by 6 bases and J by 5 bases, with 14 bases left in between. Germline V CDR1 and CDR2: SNHLY, FYNNEI. The CDR3 is 13 residues long. The CDR3 sequence: CASSHTTGNEQYF. The CDR3 coding sequence is TGTGCCAGCAGCCATACCACAGGGAACGAGCAGTACTTC.

The chain has TRBV27 and TRBJ1-2, with 8 bases fitting TRBD1. In germline, CDR1 is MNHEY, CDR2 SMNVEV (reference sequence). This CDR3 has 13 amino acids. The V segment lost 2 bases and the J segment 8 bases; nucleotides outside the gene matches: 4. The CDR3 DNA reads as TGTGCCAGCAGTTTAGGCAGGGGGCTCGGCTACACCTTC. Its protein is CASSLGRGLGYTF.

The chain carries TRBV7-9 and TRBJ1-1, with D perhaps TRBD1 (5 bases). V shed 2 bases and J shed 1 base, with 8 bases lying between them. Germline CDR1 and CDR2: SEHNR and FQNEAQ (reference sequence). The length of the CDR3 is 14 residues. The CDR3 DNA reads as TGTGCCAGCAGCTTAATAACAGGGAACACTGAAGCTTTCTTT. As protein: CASSLITGNTEAFF.

The J gene is TRBJ2-2, the V gene TRBV15, with 10 bases that match TRBD2. Germline CDR1 is LNHNV and CDR2 is YYDKDF (reference sequence). Trimming removed 3 bases from V and 5 bases from J; junction bases left unmatched: 27. The CDR3 consists of 23 residues. The CDR3 loop reads CATSSAGGPLNPKRGGRTGELFF. For the CDR3, the DNA is TGTGCCACCAGCAGCGCGGGAGGTCCTTTAAACCCTAAGCGGGGGGGCCGGACCGGGGAGCTGTTTTTT.

This clone is a singleton in its sample. Here the CDR3 reads CASSKRLAGSGTDTQYF. The CDR3 DNA is TGTGCCAGCAGCAAAAGACTAGCGGGATCTGGCACAGATACGCAGTATTTT. V is TRBV11-2 and J is TRBJ2-3, with TRBD2 matching over 11 bases. The CDR3 length is 17 residues. J lost 1 base, V lost 5 bases, and 8 bases had no gene match. Germline V gene lookup returns CDR1 SGHAT and CDR2 FQNNGV.

Worth noting for this clone: One end of the junction does not line up with germline, which may come from a read error. The identical CDR3 is also encoded by other nucleotide sequences in the sample. The rearrangement uses TRBV5-4 and TRBJ1-1; tentative D call: TRBD1 (5 bases). Germline V gene sequence: CDR1 SGHNT, CDR2 YYREEE (reference sequence). This CDR3 is 15 amino acids long. In DNA, the CDR3 is TGTGCCAGCACCGGCACCAGGGCGGCGAACACTGAAGCCTTCTTT. Its translation: CASTGTRAANTEAFF.

V and J are TRBV5-1 and TRBJ1-1; TRBD1 matches at 8 bases. V was clipped by 4 bases and J by 6 bases; unmatched bases: 2. The CDR3 runs 12 residues. Germline CDR1 and CDR2: SGHRS and YFSETQ. CDR3 sequence reads: CASSPGQAEAFF. CDR3 in DNA: TGCGCCAGCAGCCCGGGACAGGCTGAAGCTTTCTTT.

This chain links TRBV2 with TRBJ1-1; the D gene is possibly TRBD1 (5 bases). The CDR3 extends over 14 amino acids. The germline V and J ends were trimmed by 8 bases and 0 bases, with 13 bases remaining between them. The germline V gene encodes CDR1 SNHLY and CDR2 FYNNEI. The CDR3 loop reads CASWRGGLNTEAFF. In nucleotides, the CDR3 is TGTGCCAGCTGGAGGGGCGGACTGAACACTGAAGCTTTCTTT.

This clone was counted only a few times. This chain links TRBV7-9 with TRBJ1-4; D unresolved. The CDR3 is 17 amino acids. The V gene lost 4 bases and the J gene lost 3 bases, with 18 bases spanning the gap. Germline-derived CDR1 and CDR2 are SEHNR and FQNEAQ (reference sequence). The CDR3, as DNA: TGTGCCAGCAGCTCCTCCCCGGGGTGGCCGTCTAATGAAAAACTGTTTTTT. Protein: CASSSSPGWPSNEKLFF. The entire variable domain, with the rest obtained from reference TRBV7-9 and TRBJ1-4, is as follows: DTGVSQNPRHKITKRGQNVTFRCDPISEHNRLYWYRQTLGQGPEFLTYFQNEAQLEKSRLLSDRFSAERPKGSFSTLEIQRTEQGDSAMYLCASSSSPGWPSNEKLFFGSGTQLSVL.